This note documents a single TCR beta chain sequence. What it recognizes is unknown. The data are from a study of blood T cells in healthy people across ages. Study-wide results and limits: Researchers deemed the diversity estimates from one million T cells underestimates. Higher diversity and more naive CD4+ cells were features of long-lived donors, compared to aged donors.

Then a second PCR, running roughly 7 to 12 cycles, was carried out with a sample-barcoded 5' primer and a J-beta primer mix. Each TCR beta cDNA got a 12-nucleotide random molecular identifier. TCRdb reanalysed the 5' RACE reads using MiXCR and keeps one entry per CDR3 protein. This table holds 1.4 million or so distinct CDR3 sequences, approximately 43% found once. The sequenced material came from blood. The source of this sequence is a woman under 30 in good health.

The CDR3 region is CSAWTSEASTDTQYF. In nucleotides, the CDR3 is TGCAGTGCTTGGACTAGCGAGGCTAGCACAGATACGCAGTATTTT. This chain joins TRBV20-1 and TRBJ2-3, with 9 bases fitting TRBD2. CDR3 length equals 15 residues. The V and J ends lost 5 bases and 0 bases, in that order; junction bases with no gene match: 6. Per germline, CDR1 DFQATT and CDR2 SNEGSKA (reference sequence).